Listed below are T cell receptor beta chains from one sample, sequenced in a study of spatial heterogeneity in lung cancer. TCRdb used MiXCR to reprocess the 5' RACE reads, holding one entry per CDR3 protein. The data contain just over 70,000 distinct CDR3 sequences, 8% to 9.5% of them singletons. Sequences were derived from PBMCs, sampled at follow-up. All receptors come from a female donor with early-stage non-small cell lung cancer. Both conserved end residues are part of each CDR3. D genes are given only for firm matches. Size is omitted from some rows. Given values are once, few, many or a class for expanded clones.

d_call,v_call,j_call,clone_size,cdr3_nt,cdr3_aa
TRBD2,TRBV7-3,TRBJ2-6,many,TGTGCCAGCGGGCTAGCGGGAGAGTCTGGGGCCAACGTCCTGACTTTC,CASGLAGESGANVLTF
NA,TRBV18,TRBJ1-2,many,TGTGCCAGCTCTCCGCGGAGGGACGGCTATGGCTACACCTTC,CASSPRRDGYGYTF
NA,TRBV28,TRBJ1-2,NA,TGTGCCAGCATCCTCAACCCCATAATGAGCGGCTACACCTTC,CASILNPIMSGYTF
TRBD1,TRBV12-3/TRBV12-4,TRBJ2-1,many,TGTGCCAGCACCACACGTCGGGACAGGGGCGTCTGGGAGCAGTTCTTC,CASTTRRDRGVWEQFF
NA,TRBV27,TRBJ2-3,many,TGTGCCAGCAGTTGGTCTAGCGGCACAGATACGCAGTATTTT,CASSWSSGTDTQYF
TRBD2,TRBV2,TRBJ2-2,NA,TGTGCCAGCAGTGAAGGGACTAGCACTTTCGGGGAGCTGTTTTTT,CASSEGTSTFGELFF
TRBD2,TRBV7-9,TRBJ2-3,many,TGTGCCAGCAGCCGTCCGGGGGGGAGGGCAATTACGCAGTATTTT,CASSRPGGRAITQYF
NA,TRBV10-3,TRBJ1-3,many,TGTGCCACCGGGCAGGGTATTTTTGGAAACACCATATATTTT,CATGQGIFGNTIYF
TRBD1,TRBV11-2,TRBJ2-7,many,TGTGCCAGCAGCGACAGGGGCCTTAGTCGGGGCGAGCAGTACTTC,CASSDRGLSRGEQYF
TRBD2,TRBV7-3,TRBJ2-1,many,TGTGCCAGCAGCCCATCGACTAGCGGGAGCTTCGACAATGAGCAGTTCTTC,CASSPSTSGSFDNEQFF
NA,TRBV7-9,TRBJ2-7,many,TGTGCCAGCAGTCGCGAAGACGGGACAAACTACGAGCAGTACTTC,CASSREDGTNYEQYF
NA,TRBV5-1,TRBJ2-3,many,TGCGCCAGCAGCCCAGCCACGCGCACAGATACGCAGTATTTT,CASSPATRTDTQYF
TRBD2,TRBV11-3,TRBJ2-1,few,TGTGCCAGCAGCCCGGGACTAGCGGGGATCAATGAGCAGTTCTTC,CASSPGLAGINEQFF
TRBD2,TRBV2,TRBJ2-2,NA,TGTGCCAGCAGCCCCGGGGTAGCGGGAGCCACCGGGGAGCTGTTTTTT,CASSPGVAGATGELFF
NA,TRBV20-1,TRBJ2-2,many,TGCAGTGCAACCCGCGGGTCCACCGGGGAGCTGTTTTTT,CSATRGSTGELFF
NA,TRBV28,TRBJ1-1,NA,TGTGCCAGCAACGTCCTCACAGGGCTGAACACTGAAGCTTTCTTT,CASNVLTGLNTEAFF
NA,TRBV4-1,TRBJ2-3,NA,TGCGCCAGCAGCCAGGGGGCATTAGGGGCGTGGGATACGCAGTATTTT,CASSQGALGAWDTQYF
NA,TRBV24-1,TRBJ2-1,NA,TGTGCCACCAGTGACACAAACAGGGTTGAGCAGTTCTTC,CATSDTNRVEQFF
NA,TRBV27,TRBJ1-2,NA,TGTGCCAGCTACTCAAGCCTCCAAAACTATGGCTACACCTTC,CASYSSLQNYGYTF
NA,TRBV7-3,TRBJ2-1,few,TGTGCCAGCAGCTCCCGAGCCACTAGCAGTAATGAGCAGTTCTTC,CASSSRATSSNEQFF
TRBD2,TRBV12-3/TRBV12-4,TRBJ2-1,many,TGTGCCAGCAGTCCAGGACTAGCGGGAGTTGAGCAGTTCTTC,CASSPGLAGVEQFF
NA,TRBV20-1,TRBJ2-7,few,TGCAGTGCCCCCAGGGGGGGCCTCTACGAGCAGTACTTC,CSAPRGGLYEQYF
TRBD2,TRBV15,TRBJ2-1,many,TGTGCCACCACCGTGGGACTAGACTCCTACAATGAGCAGTTCTTC,CATTVGLDSYNEQFF
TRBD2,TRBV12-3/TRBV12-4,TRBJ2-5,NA,TGTGCCAGCAGTTCACTAGCGGGAGAAGAGATCCAGTACTTC,CASSSLAGEEIQYF
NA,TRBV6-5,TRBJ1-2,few,TGTGCCAGCAGTCCGACCGGGACGGTCTATGGCTACACCTTC,CASSPTGTVYGYTF
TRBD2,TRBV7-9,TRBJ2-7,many,TGTGCCAGCAGCTCCGAATGGGCGGGAGGACACTCCTACGAGCAGTACTTC,CASSSEWAGGHSYEQYF
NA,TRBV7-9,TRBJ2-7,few,TGTGCCAGCAGCCCCGGGACGGTCTTTTACGAGCAGTACTTC,CASSPGTVFYEQYF
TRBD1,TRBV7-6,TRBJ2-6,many,TGTGCCAGCAGCTTACTACGGACAGGGGACCCGGGGGCCAACGTCCTGACTTTC,CASSLLRTGDPGANVLTF
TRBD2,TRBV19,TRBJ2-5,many,TGTGCCAGCCGAGCGGGAGGGGGGCAAGAGACCCAGTACTTC,CASRAGGGQETQYF
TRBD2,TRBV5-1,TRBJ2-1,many,TGCGCCAGCAGAACTAGCGGGGGTTCCTACAATGAGCAGTTCTTC,CASRTSGGSYNEQFF
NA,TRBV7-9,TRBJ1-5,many,TGTGCCAGCAGCTTAGAAGTCGAGGGCAATCAGCCCCAGCATTTT,CASSLEVEGNQPQHF
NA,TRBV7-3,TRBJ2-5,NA,TGTGCCAGCAGCCTTGCCTCCTTTGAGACCCAGTACTTC,CASSLASFETQYF
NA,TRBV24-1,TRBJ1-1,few,TGTGCCACCAGTGAAACAGGAGGTAATGATGAAGCTTTCTTT,CATSETGGNDEAFF
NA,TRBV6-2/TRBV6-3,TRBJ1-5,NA,TGTGCCAGCAGTTACGTACCTAGTCAGCCCCAGCATTTT,CASSYVPSQPQHF
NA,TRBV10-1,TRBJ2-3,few,TGCGCCAGCAGTGTGCGGCGGATAGATACGCAGTATTTT,CASSVRRIDTQYF
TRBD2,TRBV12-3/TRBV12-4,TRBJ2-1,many,TGTGCCAGCAGCCGGGACTACTACAATGAGCAGTTCTTC,CASSRDYYNEQFF
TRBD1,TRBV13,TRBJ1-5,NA,TGTGCCAGCAGCTTAAGGGGGGCGGGACAGGGCTATCAGCCCCAGCATTTT,CASSLRGAGQGYQPQHF
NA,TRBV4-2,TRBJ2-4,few,TGTGCCAGCAGGGCCGGGATTGAAAACATTCAGTACTTC,CASRAGIENIQYF
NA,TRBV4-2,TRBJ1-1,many,TGTGCCAGCAGCCCCGAAACTAGCCTCCAAGCTTTCTTT,CASSPETSLQAFF
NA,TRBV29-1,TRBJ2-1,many,TGCAGCGTTGAAGATGGAGTCCACCTTAATGAGCAGTTCTTC,CSVEDGVHLNEQFF
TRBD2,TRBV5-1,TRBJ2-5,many,TGCGCCAGCCGACTAGCGGGTCAAGAGACCCAGTACTTC,CASRLAGQETQYF
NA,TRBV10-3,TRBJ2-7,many,TGTGCCATCAGTGAGTCAGCGCAGACAGAAATCTCCTACGAGCAGTACTTC,CAISESAQTEISYEQYF
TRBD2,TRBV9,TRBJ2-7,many,TGTGCCAGCAGCGGAACCGGGACTAGCGGCACCTTCTCCTACGAGCAGTACTTC,CASSGTGTSGTFSYEQYF
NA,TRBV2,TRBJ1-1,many,TGTGCCAGCAGGTGGCAGGGGATTTGGACTGAAGCTTTCTTT,CASRWQGIWTEAFF